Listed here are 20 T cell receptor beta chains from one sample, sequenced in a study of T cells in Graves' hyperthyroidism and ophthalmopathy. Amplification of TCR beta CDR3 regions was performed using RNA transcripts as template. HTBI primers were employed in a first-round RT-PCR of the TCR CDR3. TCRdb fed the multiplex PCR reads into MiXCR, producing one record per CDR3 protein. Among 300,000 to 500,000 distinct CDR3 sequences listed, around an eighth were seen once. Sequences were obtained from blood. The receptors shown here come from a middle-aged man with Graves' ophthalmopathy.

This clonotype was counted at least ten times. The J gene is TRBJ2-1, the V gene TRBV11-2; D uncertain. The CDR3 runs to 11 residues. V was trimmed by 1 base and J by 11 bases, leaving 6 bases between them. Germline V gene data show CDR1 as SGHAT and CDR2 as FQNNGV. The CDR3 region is CASSLVQKQFF. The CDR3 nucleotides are TGTGCCAGCAGCTTAGTACAGAAGCAGTTCTTC.

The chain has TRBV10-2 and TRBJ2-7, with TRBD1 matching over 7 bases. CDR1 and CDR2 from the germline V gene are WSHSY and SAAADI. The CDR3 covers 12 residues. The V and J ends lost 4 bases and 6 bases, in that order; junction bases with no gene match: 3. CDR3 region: CASSGAGGEQYF. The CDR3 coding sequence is TGCGCCAGCAGTGGAGCAGGGGGCGAGCAGTACTTC.

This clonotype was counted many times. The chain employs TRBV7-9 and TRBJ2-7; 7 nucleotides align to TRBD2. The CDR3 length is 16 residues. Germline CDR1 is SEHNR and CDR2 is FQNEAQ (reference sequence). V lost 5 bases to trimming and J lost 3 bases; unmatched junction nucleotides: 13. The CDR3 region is CASSPQSSGGSYEQYF. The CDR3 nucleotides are TGTGCCAGCAGCCCACAGTCTAGCGGAGGTAGCTACGAGCAGTACTTC.

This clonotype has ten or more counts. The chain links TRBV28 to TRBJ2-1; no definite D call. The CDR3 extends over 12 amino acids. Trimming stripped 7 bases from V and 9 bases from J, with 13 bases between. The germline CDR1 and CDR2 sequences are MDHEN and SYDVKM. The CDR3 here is CASTLTPREQFF. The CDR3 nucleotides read TGTGCCAGCACCCTAACCCCCCGTGAGCAGTTCTTC.

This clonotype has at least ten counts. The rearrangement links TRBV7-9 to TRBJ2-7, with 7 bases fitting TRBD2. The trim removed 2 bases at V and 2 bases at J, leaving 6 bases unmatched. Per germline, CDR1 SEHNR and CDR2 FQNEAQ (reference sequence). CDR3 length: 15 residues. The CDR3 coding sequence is TGTGCCAGCAGCTTACGGCTAGCGGAGGCCTACGAGCAGTACTTC. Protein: CASSLRLAEAYEQYF.

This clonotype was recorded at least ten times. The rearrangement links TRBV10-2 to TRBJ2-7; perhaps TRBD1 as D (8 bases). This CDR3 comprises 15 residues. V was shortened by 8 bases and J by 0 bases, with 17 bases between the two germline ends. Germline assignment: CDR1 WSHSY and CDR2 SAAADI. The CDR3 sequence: CASGEGQASSYEQYF. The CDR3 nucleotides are TGCGCCAGCGGGGAGGGACAGGCCAGCTCCTACGAGCAGTACTTC.

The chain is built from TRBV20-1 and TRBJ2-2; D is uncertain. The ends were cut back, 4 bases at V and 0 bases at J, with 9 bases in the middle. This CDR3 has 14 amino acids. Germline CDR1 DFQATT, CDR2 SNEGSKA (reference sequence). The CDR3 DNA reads TGCAGTGCTAAAACCACATCGAACACCGGGGAGCTGTTTTTT. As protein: CSAKTTSNTGELFF.

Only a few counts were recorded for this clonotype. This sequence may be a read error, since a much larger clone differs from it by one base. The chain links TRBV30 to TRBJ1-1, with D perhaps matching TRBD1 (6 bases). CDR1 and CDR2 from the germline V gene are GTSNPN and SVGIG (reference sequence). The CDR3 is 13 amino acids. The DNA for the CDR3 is TGTGCCTGGGGTGTGCTGGGGGGCGGTGAAGCTTTCTTT. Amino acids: CAWGVLGGGEAFF.

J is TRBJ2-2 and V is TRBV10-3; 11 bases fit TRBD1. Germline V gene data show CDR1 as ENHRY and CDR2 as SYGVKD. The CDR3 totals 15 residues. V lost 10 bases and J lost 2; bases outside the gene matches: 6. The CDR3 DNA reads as TGTGCCAGCTCCGGGACAGGGGGTAACACCGGGGAGCTGTTTTTT. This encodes CASSGTGGNTGELFF.

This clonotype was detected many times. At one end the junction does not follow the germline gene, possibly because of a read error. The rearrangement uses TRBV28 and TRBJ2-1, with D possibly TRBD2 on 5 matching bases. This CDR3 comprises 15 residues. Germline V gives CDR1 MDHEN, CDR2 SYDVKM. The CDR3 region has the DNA TGTGCCAGCAGGAGTAGAGGGCCCTCCCACAATGAGCAGTTCTTC. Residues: CASRSRGPSHNEQFF.

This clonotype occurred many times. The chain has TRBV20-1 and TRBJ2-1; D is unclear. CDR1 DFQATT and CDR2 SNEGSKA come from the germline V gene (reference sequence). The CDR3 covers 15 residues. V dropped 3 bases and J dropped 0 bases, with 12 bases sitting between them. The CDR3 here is CSASLAPRSYNEQFF. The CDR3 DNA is TGCAGTGCTAGCTTAGCTCCCCGCTCCTACAATGAGCAGTTCTTC.

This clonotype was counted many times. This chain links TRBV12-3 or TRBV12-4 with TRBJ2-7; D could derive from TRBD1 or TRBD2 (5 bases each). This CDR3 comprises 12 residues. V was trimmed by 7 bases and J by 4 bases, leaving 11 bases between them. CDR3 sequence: CASTRDGYEQYF. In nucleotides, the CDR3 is TGTGCCAGCACCCGGGACGGATACGAGCAGTACTTC.

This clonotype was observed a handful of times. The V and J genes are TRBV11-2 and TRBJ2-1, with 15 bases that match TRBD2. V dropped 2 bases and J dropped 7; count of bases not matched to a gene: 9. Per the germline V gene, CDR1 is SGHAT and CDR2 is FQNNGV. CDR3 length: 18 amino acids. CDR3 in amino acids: CASSLFNRTSGRANEQFF. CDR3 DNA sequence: TGTGCCAGCAGCTTATTTAATAGGACTAGCGGGAGGGCGAATGAGCAGTTCTTC.

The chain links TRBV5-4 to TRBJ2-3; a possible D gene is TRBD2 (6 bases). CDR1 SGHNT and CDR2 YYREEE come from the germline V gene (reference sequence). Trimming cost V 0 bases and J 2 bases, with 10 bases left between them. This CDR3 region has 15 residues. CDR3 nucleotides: TGTGCCAGCAGCTTGGTCGCGGGGCTCACAGATACGCAGTATTTT. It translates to CASSLVAGLTDTQYF.

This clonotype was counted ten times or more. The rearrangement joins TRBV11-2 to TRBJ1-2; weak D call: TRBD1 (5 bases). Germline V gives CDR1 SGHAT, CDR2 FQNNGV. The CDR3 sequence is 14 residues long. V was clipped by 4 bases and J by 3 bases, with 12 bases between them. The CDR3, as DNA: TGTGCCAGCAGCTCCGGTGGGGCCGACTATGGCTACACCTTC. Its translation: CASSSGGADYGYTF.

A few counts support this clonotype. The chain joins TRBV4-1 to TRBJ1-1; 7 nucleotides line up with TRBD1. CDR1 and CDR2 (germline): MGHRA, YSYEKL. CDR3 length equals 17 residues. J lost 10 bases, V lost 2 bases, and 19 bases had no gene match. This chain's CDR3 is CASSQNGAETGIRRAFF. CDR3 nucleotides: TGCGCCAGCAGCCAAAACGGAGCGGAGACAGGGATAAGGCGAGCTTTCTTT.

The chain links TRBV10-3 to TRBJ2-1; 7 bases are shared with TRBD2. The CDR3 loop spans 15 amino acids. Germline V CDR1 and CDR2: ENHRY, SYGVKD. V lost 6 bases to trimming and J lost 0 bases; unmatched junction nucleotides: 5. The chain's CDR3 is CAISLAVSSYNEQFF. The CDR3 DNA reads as TGTGCCATCAGCCTAGCGGTGAGCTCCTACAATGAGCAGTTCTTC.

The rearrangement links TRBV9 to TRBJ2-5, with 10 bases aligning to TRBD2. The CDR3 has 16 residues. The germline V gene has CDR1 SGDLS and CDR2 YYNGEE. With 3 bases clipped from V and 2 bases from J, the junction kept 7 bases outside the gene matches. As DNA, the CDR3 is TGTGCCAGCAGCGCCAGAGGACTAGCGGTACAAGAGACCCAGTACTTC. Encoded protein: CASSARGLAVQETQYF.

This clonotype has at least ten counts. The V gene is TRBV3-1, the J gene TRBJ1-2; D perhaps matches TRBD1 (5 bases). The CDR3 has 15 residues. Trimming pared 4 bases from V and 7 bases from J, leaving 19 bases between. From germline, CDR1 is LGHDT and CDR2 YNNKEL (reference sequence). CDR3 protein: CASSPPGGGAVGYTF. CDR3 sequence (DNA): TGTGCCAGCAGCCCGCCGGGCGGTGGGGCAGTTGGCTACACCTTC.

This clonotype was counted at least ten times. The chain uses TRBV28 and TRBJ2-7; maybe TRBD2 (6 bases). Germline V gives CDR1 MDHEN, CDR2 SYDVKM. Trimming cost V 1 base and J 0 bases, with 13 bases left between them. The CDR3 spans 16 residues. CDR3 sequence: CASSLFVAVSSYEQYF. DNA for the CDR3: TGTGCCAGCAGTTTATTCGTAGCGGTAAGCTCCTACGAGCAGTACTTC.